The sequence of this T cell receptor (beta chain) was determined in a study of blood T cell repertoires in COVID-19. The wider study: Sample material is recorded as cDNA or gDNA derived from T cells, B-cell-depleted T cells, or PBMCs.

Methods used by the authors: Amplification with reference gene primers provided the estimates of nucleated cell counts. The table came from immunoSEQ multiplex PCR; TCRdb's copy has only in-frame clones and leaves some out. V, J and clone size were drawn from that table, and D and trimming were deduced from the DNA. The table shows roughly 270,000 clones, with about 82% occurring only once. The receptor comes from a man aged 45-65 years with active or convalescent COVID-19. Sequencing was done on a sample of peripheral blood.

CDR3 protein: CASSLVGGNTEAFF. The DNA for the CDR3 is TGTGCCAGCAGCTTAGTCGGAGGGAACACTGAAGCTTTCTTT. This chain joins TRBV5-6 and TRBJ1-1; D uncertain. CDR3 size: 14 residues. Trimming cost V 2 bases and J 1 base, with 9 bases left between them. Germline CDR1 reads SGHDT; CDR2 reads YYEEEE.